This entry features one T cell receptor beta chain sequence. V lost 4 bases and J lost 2, with 9 bases in between. This CDR3 is 13 amino acids long. Germline CDR1 GTSNPN, CDR2 SVGIG (reference sequence). The protocol was immunoSEQ multiplex PCR, while the TCRdb copy is restricted to in-frame clones and leaves out a portion. The data hold 260,000 or so clones, with approximately 83% observed a single time. This record comes from a study of blood T cell repertoires in COVID-19. The source material was PBMCs or T cells enriched from blood (not recorded which). The clonotype was recovered from a woman aged 40-49 years who had been exposed to COVID-19. This rearrangement joins TRBV30 to TRBJ1-3; D might be TRBD1 (5 bases). The CDR3 loop reads CAWTGYAGNTIYF. CDR3 in DNA: TGTGCCTGGACAGGGTACGCTGGAAACACCATATATTTT. The variable domain in full, with the rest retrieved from reference TRBV30 and TRBJ1-3, is SQTIHQWPATLVQPVGSPLSLECTVEGTSNPNLYWYRQAAGRGLQLLFYSVGIGQISSEVPQNLSASRPQDRQFILSSKKLLLSDSGFYLCAWTGYAGNTIYFGEGSWLTVV.